A selection of T cell receptor beta chains follows, all from one sample in a study of cytomegalovirus exposure and HLA in healthy donors. Measured with immunoSEQ multiplex PCR; TCRdb has only the in-frame clones, and not every one. The data show over 95,000 clones, 65% to 80% seen once. The sample taken for sequencing was PBMCs. The source of these receptors is a man aged 35 to 55 in good health and CMV-seropositive. Each CDR3 is given with its conserved first and last residue. The order of the fields is D gene, J gene, clone size, V gene, CDR3 protein, CDR3 DNA. A D gene is named only where the DNA matches it firmly. Where a row states a size, it is once, few, many or the class of an expanded clone; other rows omit it.

D: .
J: TRBJ1-4
size: few
V: TRBV4-1
CDR3: CASSQDEVATNEKLFF
DNA: TGCGCCAGCAGCCAAGATGAGGTAGCAACTAATGAAAAACTGTTTTTT

D: .
J: TRBJ1-6
size: .
V: TRBV9
CDR3: CASSVSGERNSPLHF
DNA: TGTGCCAGCAGCGTAAGCGGCGAGAGGAATTCACCCCTCCACTTT

D: TRBD1
J: TRBJ1-6
size: .
V: TRBV14
CDR3: CASSRTGVGGSPLHF
DNA: TGTGCCAGCAGCCGGACAGGGGTCGGTGGTTCACCCCTCCACTTT

D: .
J: TRBJ1-1
size: .
V: TRBV6-5
CDR3: CATSLGETEAFF
DNA: TGTGCCACCAGCCTCGGAGAGACTGAAGCTTTCTTT

D: TRBD1
J: TRBJ1-4
size: .
V: TRBV9
CDR3: CASSGQVGEKLFF
DNA: TGTGCCAGCTCGGGACAGGTCGGGGAAAAACTGTTTTTT

D: TRBD1
J: TRBJ1-4
size: .
V: TRBV5-4
CDR3: CASSLRVDRENEKLFF
DNA: TGTGCCAGCAGCTTGCGAGTCGACAGGGAAAATGAAAAACTGTTTTTT

D: .
J: TRBJ1-5
size: .
V: TRBV7-9
CDR3: CASSLSSNQPQHF
DNA: TGTGCCAGCAGCTTATCCAGTAATCAGCCCCAGCATTTT

D: .
J: TRBJ1-2
size: .
V: TRBV7-2
CDR3: CASSLDRRRGLNNYGYTF
DNA: TGTGCCAGCAGCTTAGATAGGCGAAGGGGCCTAAATAACTATGGCTACACCTTC

D: TRBD1
J: TRBJ1-1
size: .
V: TRBV6-6
CDR3: CASSYPTGGNEAFF
DNA: TGTGCCAGCAGTTACCCGACAGGGGGGAATGAAGCTTTCTTT

D: .
J: TRBJ2-3
size: .
V: TRBV5-1
CDR3: CASSLDFWRGLTDTQYF
DNA: TGCGCCAGCAGCTTGGATTTTTGGCGGGGACTCACAGATACGCAGTATTTT

D: .
J: TRBJ1-3
size: .
V: TRBV13
CDR3: CASSPRYRAGNTIYF
DNA: TGTGCCAGCAGCCCCAGATACAGGGCTGGAAACACCATATATTTT

D: .
J: TRBJ1-2
size: once
V: TRBV5-1
CDR3: CATPAQSYGYTF
DNA: TGCGCCACCCCAGCACAGTCCTATGGCTACACCTTC

D: .
J: TRBJ2-3
size: .
V: TRBV2
CDR3: CASSERGGTRDTQYF
DNA: TGTGCCAGCAGTGAAAGGGGCGGGACCCGAGATACGCAGTATTTT

D: TRBD1
J: TRBJ2-7
size: .
V: TRBV5-1
CDR3: CASSDRDRGTYEQYF
DNA: TGCGCCAGCAGCGACCGGGACAGGGGTACCTACGAGCAGTACTTC

D: .
J: TRBJ2-2
size: .
V: TRBV7-9
CDR3: CASSLGLNTGELFF
DNA: TGTGCCAGCAGCTTAGGGCTGAACACCGGGGAGCTGTTTTTT

D: TRBD1
J: TRBJ1-1
size: .
V: TRBV6-1
CDR3: CASSEFSRGRANTEAFF
DNA: TGTGCCAGCAGTGAATTCTCCAGGGGGCGAGCGAACACTGAAGCTTTCTTT

D: .
J: TRBJ1-1
size: .
V: TRBV7-9
CDR3: CASILPSGGPSPANTEAFF
DNA: TGTGCCAGCATCTTACCGAGCGGGGGACCCTCACCCGCCAACACTGAAGCTTTCTTT

D: .
J: TRBJ1-5
size: .
V: TRBV11-2
CDR3: CASSFSHNSNQPQHF
DNA: TGTGCCAGCAGCTTCTCACATAATAGCAATCAGCCCCAGCATTTT

D: TRBD2
J: TRBJ2-3
size: .
V: TRBV7-9
CDR3: CASSYGGAGDTQYF
DNA: TGTGCCAGCAGCTACGGGGGGGCAGGAGATACGCAGTATTTT

D: TRBD2
J: TRBJ2-4
size: .
V: TRBV5-6
CDR3: CASGTGRGFLENIQYF
DNA: TGTGCCAGCGGGACTGGGAGGGGTTTCCTCGAAAACATTCAGTACTTC

D: TRBD2
J: TRBJ2-7
size: .
V: TRBV7-2
CDR3: CASSLRGTSGGYEQYF
DNA: TGTGCCAGCAGCTTAAGGGGGACTAGCGGGGGGTACGAGCAGTACTTC

D: TRBD1
J: TRBJ1-2
size: .
V: TRBV4-1
CDR3: CASSQTQGAHLSNYGYTF
DNA: TGCGCCAGCAGCCAGACTCAGGGGGCGCATCTCTCTAACTATGGCTACACCTTC

D: TRBD1
J: TRBJ1-5
size: .
V: TRBV7-2
CDR3: CASSVRGAGNQPQHF
DNA: TGTGCCAGCAGCGTCAGGGGGGCGGGCAATCAGCCCCAGCATTTT

D: .
J: TRBJ1-1
size: few
V: TRBV4-3
CDR3: CASRVDSMNTEAFF
DNA: TGCGCCAGCAGAGTAGATAGCATGAACACTGAAGCTTTCTTT

D: .
J: TRBJ2-7
size: .
V: TRBV6-5
CDR3: CASRYGQRDIYEQYF
DNA: TGTGCCAGCAGATACGGACAGAGGGATATCTACGAGCAGTACTTC

D: TRBD1
J: TRBJ1-1
size: once
V: TRBV30
CDR3: CAWSVRDRGWDTEAFF
DNA: TGTGCCTGGAGTGTACGCGACAGGGGGTGGGACACTGAAGCTTTCTTT

D: .
J: TRBJ2-1
size: .
V: TRBV20-1
CDR3: CSPRGNEQFF
DNA: TGCAGTCCTCGGGGGAATGAGCAGTTCTTC

D: .
J: TRBJ1-6
size: .
V: TRBV27
CDR3: CASTLLTGGNSPLHF
DNA: TGTGCCAGCACCCTGCTCACGGGTGGTAATTCACCCCTCCACTTT

D: .
J: TRBJ1-2
size: .
V: TRBV6-1
CDR3: CASSETGDYGYTF
DNA: TGTGCCAGCAGTGAAACGGGGGACTATGGCTACACCTTC

D: TRBD1
J: TRBJ1-2
size: .
V: TRBV7-9
CDR3: CASSLGDRPFNYGYTF
DNA: TGTGCCAGCAGCTTAGGGGACAGACCTTTTAACTATGGCTACACCTTC

D: TRBD1
J: TRBJ2-7
size: once
V: TRBV19
CDR3: CASTDRGISYEQYF
DNA: TGTGCCAGTACCGACAGGGGAATCTCCTACGAGCAGTACTTC

D: TRBD1
J: TRBJ2-5
size: .
V: TRBV7-9
CDR3: CASRSTRTGQETQYF
DNA: TGTGCCAGCAGGTCGACCCGGACAGGGCAGGAGACCCAGTACTTC

D: .
J: TRBJ1-1
size: .
V: TRBV30
CDR3: CAWSPDGLWNTEAFF
DNA: TGTGCCTGGAGTCCAGATGGACTTTGGAACACTGAAGCTTTCTTT

D: .
J: TRBJ2-7
size: .
V: TRBV2
CDR3: CASNAGTPSYEQYF
DNA: TGTGCCAGCAATGCGGGGACGCCCTCCTACGAGCAGTACTTC

D: .
J: TRBJ2-2
size: once
V: TRBV15
CDR3: CATSRDQAGPYTGELFF
DNA: TGTGCCACCAGCAGAGATCAGGCAGGGCCCTACACCGGGGAGCTGTTTTTT

D: .
J: TRBJ2-7
size: .
V: TRBV23-1
CDR3: CASSQSDRKTYEQYF
DNA: TGCGCCAGCAGTCAATCTGACAGGAAAACTTACGAGCAGTACTTC

D: TRBD1
J: TRBJ2-7
size: .
V: TRBV18
CDR3: CASSPPDGRGHEQYF
DNA: TGTGCCAGCTCACCGCCCGATGGCAGGGGGCACGAGCAGTACTTC

D: TRBD1
J: TRBJ1-5
size: .
V: TRBV7-9
CDR3: CASSRQGRQPQHF
DNA: TGTGCCAGCAGCCGACAGGGGCGACAGCCCCAGCATTTT

D: TRBD2
J: TRBJ2-1
size: few
V: TRBV5-1
CDR3: CASTLAGGYNEQFF
DNA: TGCGCCAGCACCCTAGCGGGGGGGTACAATGAGCAGTTCTTC

D: .
J: TRBJ2-5
size: .
V: TRBV9
CDR3: CASSGDTHQETQYF
DNA: TGTGCCAGCAGCGGGGACACTCACCAAGAGACCCAGTACTTC

D: .
J: TRBJ1-5
size: few
V: TRBV30
CDR3: CAWSVPGRGPNQPQHF
DNA: TGTGCCTGGAGTGTACCAGGCAGGGGACCGAATCAGCCCCAGCATTTT

D: .
J: TRBJ1-2
size: few
V: TRBV27
CDR3: CASSTQGSYGYTF
DNA: TGTGCCAGCAGTACCCAGGGTTCTTATGGCTACACCTTC

D: .
J: TRBJ2-2
size: few
V: TRBV5-5
CDR3: CASSRGELSGTGELFF
DNA: TGTGCCAGCAGTCGTGGTGAGCTTTCAGGGACCGGGGAGCTGTTTTTT

D: .
J: TRBJ2-2
size: once
V: TRBV7-2
CDR3: CASSWFYGIGELFF
DNA: TGTGCCAGCAGCTGGTTTTACGGGATTGGGGAGCTGTTTTTT

D: .
J: TRBJ1-6
size: .
V: TRBV19
CDR3: CASSVTGTSPLHF
DNA: TGTGCCAGTAGCGTAACAGGGACTTCACCCCTCCACTTT

D: .
J: TRBJ2-7
size: few
V: TRBV7-2
CDR3: CASSPQYEQYF
DNA: TGTGCCAGCAGCCCCCAGTACGAGCAGTACTTC

D: .
J: TRBJ2-2
size: once
V: TRBV2
CDR3: CASSESWDTPNTGELFF
DNA: TGTGCCAGCAGTGAATCTTGGGACACGCCGAACACCGGGGAGCTGTTTTTT

D: TRBD1
J: TRBJ2-7
size: .
V: TRBV7-8
CDR3: CASSPHRGSSYEQYF
DNA: TGTGCCAGCAGCCCCCACAGGGGGTCCTCCTACGAGCAGTACTTC

D: .
J: TRBJ1-5
size: .
V: TRBV19
CDR3: CASSMFGQSSNQPQHF
DNA: TGTGCCAGTAGTATGTTTGGGCAGTCTAGCAATCAGCCCCAGCATTTT

D: .
J: TRBJ2-7
size: .
V: TRBV7-6
CDR3: CASSSSGGYEQYF
DNA: TGTGCCAGCAGCTCCTCCGGGGGCTACGAGCAGTACTTC

D: .
J: TRBJ1-5
size: once
V: TRBV28
CDR3: CASSLSQPQHF
DNA: TGTGCCAGCAGCCTCTCCCAGCCCCAGCATTTT

D: TRBD1
J: TRBJ1-1
size: .
V: TRBV5-6
CDR3: CASSTGTGGMNTEAFF
DNA: TGTGCCAGCAGCACCGGGACAGGGGGCATGAACACTGAAGCTTTCTTT

D: .
J: TRBJ2-7
size: .
V: TRBV19
CDR3: CASSIVAQTGSQDEQYF
DNA: TGTGCCAGTAGTATAGTTGCACAAACCGGGAGCCAGGACGAGCAGTACTTC

D: TRBD1
J: TRBJ2-2
size: .
V: TRBV19
CDR3: CASRPGQPTLKTGELFF
DNA: TGTGCCAGTAGACCGGGACAGCCAACATTAAAGACCGGGGAGCTGTTTTTT